The following is a T cell receptor beta chain sequence with its context. Its specificity is unknown. The identical CDR3 is also encoded by other nucleotide sequences in the sample. About 100 million PBMCs supplied genomic DNA for unsorted samples. The repertoire was sequenced with immunoSEQ multiplex PCR; TCRdb's copy has only in-frame clones and lacks some. Altogether fewer than 600,000 clones are present, 79% being singletons, with the ten largest covering 10% to 15%. The data derive from a study of shared clonotypes between healthy human individuals. Study findings and constraints: In this cohort, only blood was sampled, and tissue repertoires likely differ.

The CDR3 has 14 residues. Germline V CDR1 and CDR2: MNHEY, SMNVEV (reference sequence). Germline trimming cut 5 bases from V and 3 bases from J; bases unmatched to any gene: 3. The sequence derives from a woman aged 40 to 55 in good health. Some clones in this sample may be carry-over from other donors' samples. Sequenced material: PBMCs. The V call is TRBV27, the J call TRBJ2-7; 11 nucleotides align to TRBD2. Here the CDR3 DNA reads TGTGCCAGCAGTCCAACTAGCGGGAGCTACGAGCAGTACTTC. It codes for CASSPTSGSYEQYF.